The text below deals with one TCR beta chain. Its antigen is unknown. These data come from a study of CD8+ T cells in alopecia areata. Whole-study results and caveats: Clonality exceeded that of normal scalp in lesional scalp, most notably in alopecia totalis/universalis.

The germline gives CDR1 SGHAT, CDR2 FQNNGV. The CDR3 sequence is 14 residues long. V was clipped by 5 bases and J by 3 bases; unmatched bases: 5. RNA extraction and reverse transcription yielded cDNA as sequencing template. TCRdb's table, derived via immunoSEQ multiplex PCR, lists solely in-frame clones and lacks some. The sample contains 30,000 to 40,000 clones, approximately 80% of which appear only once. The chain has TRBV11-2 and TRBJ2-7, with TRBD1 identical over 9 bases. Sample: NKG2D-low CD8+ T cells sorted from blood. The source is a human donor with alopecia areata. In DNA, the CDR3 is TGTGCCAGCAGCCAGGGACAGGGAGGCTACGAGCAGTACTTC. It specifies CASSQGQGGYEQYF.